The 29 T cell receptor beta chains presented below share a single source sample, sequenced in a study of T cells in Graves' hyperthyroidism and ophthalmopathy. Amplified regions were TCR beta CDR3 sequences from RNA transcripts. Primed by the HTBI set, a first-round RT-PCR was run on the TCR CDR3. TCRdb fed the multiplex PCR reads into MiXCR, producing one record per CDR3 protein. The sample yields roughly 100,000 distinct CDR3 sequences, 40% to 50% seen once. Specimen: blood. All receptors derive from a man in his forties or fifties with Graves' hyperthyroidism.

This clonotype occurred once. The conserved closing phenylalanine or tryptophan is absent in this CDR3, likely reflecting a read error. V usage is TRBV2 and J usage is TRBJ2-2, with D possibly being TRBD2 (5 bases). From germline, CDR1 is SNHLY and CDR2 FYNNEI. The V end lost 10 bases, the J end lost 2 bases, and 14 bases lay between the germline ends. The CDR3 covers 14 residues. DNA for the CDR3: TGTGCCAACAAAGGGAGCAGTAACACCGGGGAGCTGTTTTAT. Translation gives CANKGSSNTGELFY.

This clonotype was seen at least ten times. The chain's CDR3 is CASSVNSGDTGELFF. CDR3 nucleotide sequence: TGTGCCAGCAGCGTGAACTCAGGGGACACCGGGGAGCTGTTTTTT. This sequence joins TRBV9 and TRBJ2-2; maybe TRBD1 (6 bases). Germline lookup yields CDR1 SGDLS and CDR2 YYNGEE. This CDR3 has 15 amino acids. Trimming stripped 2 bases from V and 3 bases from J, with 11 bases between.

The chain combines TRBV2 with TRBJ2-1, with 9 nucleotides matching TRBD2. The ends lost 1 base at V and 2 bases at J; junction bases unmatched: 0. Germline V gene lookup returns CDR1 SNHLY and CDR2 FYNNEI. There are 15 residues in the CDR3. CDR3 region: CASSEGTSAYNEQFF. The CDR3 DNA follows: TGTGCCAGCAGTGAAGGGACTAGCGCCTACAATGAGCAGTTCTTC.

J is TRBJ1-2 and V is TRBV7-3; perhaps TRBD1 as D (6 bases). The CDR3 sequence is 14 residues long. Germline loops: CDR1 SGHTA, CDR2 FQGTGA. V was cut by 5 bases and J by 8 bases, with 18 bases left in between. The DNA of the CDR3 is TGTGCCAGCAGCCCCACCGACGCCGGGGGCGGCTACACCTTC. Translated: CASSPTDAGGGYTF. Together with reference TRBV7-3 and TRBJ1-2, the CDR3 gives the full variable domain: GAGVSQTPSNKVTEKGKYVELRCDPISGHTALYWYRQSLGQGPEFLIYFQGTGAADDSGLPNDRFFAVRPEGSVSTLKIQRTERGDSAVYLCASSPTDAGGGYTFGSGTRLTVV.

This clonotype was seen at least ten times. The chain couples TRBV20-1 to TRBJ2-7, with unresolved D. Per germline, CDR1 DFQATT and CDR2 SNEGSKA (reference sequence). This CDR3 spans 12 amino acids. V was pared by 6 bases and J by 4 bases, with 13 bases between. CDR3 residues: CSATNEGYEQYF. The CDR3 nucleotides are TGCAGTGCCACGAACGAAGGGTACGAGCAGTACTTC.

This clonotype was counted only a few times. The genes are TRBV5-6 and TRBJ2-6, with 7 bases that match TRBD1. The CDR3 spans 16 residues. J gave up 2 bases and V 4 bases, and 6 bases lay outside the gene matches. From germline, CDR1 is SGHDT and CDR2 YYEEEE. CDR3 region: CASSLSGTAGANVLTF. CDR3 bases: TGTGCCAGCAGCCTATCAGGGACAGCTGGGGCCAACGTCCTGACTTTC. Filled out from reference TRBV5-6 and TRBJ2-6, the complete variable domain reads DAGVTQSPTHLIKTRGQQVTLRCSPKSGHDTVSWYQQALGQGPQFIFQYYEEEERQRGNFPDRFSGHQFPNYSSELNVNALLLGDSALYLCASSLSGTAGANVLTFGAGSRLTVL.

The gene calls are TRBV20-1 and TRBJ2-3; TRBD2 matches 7 bases. The CDR3 is 15 amino acids. V shed 3 bases, J shed 5 bases, and the junction held 11 bases outside the gene matches. The germline gives CDR1 DFQATT, CDR2 SNEGSKA (reference sequence). The CDR3 is CSARGVSGWRDTQYF. DNA for the CDR3: TGCAGTGCTAGGGGGGTTAGCGGGTGGAGAGATACGCAGTATTTT.

This clonotype showed up many times. The rearrangement links TRBV6-1 to TRBJ1-3, with a weak D call TRBD1 (6 bases). The CDR3 totals 16 residues. The V and J ends lost 5 bases and 0 bases respectively, with 14 bases between them. In germline, CDR1 is MNHNS, CDR2 SASEGT. The CDR3 sequence: CASSFRTEGSGNTIYF. CDR3 in DNA: TGTGCCAGCAGTTTCCGGACAGAGGGCTCTGGAAACACCATATATTTT.

This clonotype was counted a single time. In this CDR3 the conserved last residue, phenylalanine or tryptophan, is missing, so a read error is likely. The chain uses TRBV15 and TRBJ1-5, with D maybe TRBD1 (5 bases). The CDR3 runs 13 residues. Germline CDR1 LNHNV, CDR2 YYDKDF (reference sequence). The DNA of the CDR3 is TGTGCTACTCGGGGGGGGGAATATCAGCCCCAGCATTCT. Translation gives CATRGGEYQPQHS.

This rearrangement joins TRBV11-1 to TRBJ2-5; the D gene is possibly TRBD1 (7 bases). Germline CDR1 and CDR2: SGHAT and FQDESV (reference sequence). Trimming took off 3 bases at V and 4 bases at J, with 12 bases between the two ends. The CDR3 extends over 14 amino acids. CDR3 in amino acids: CASSLTGTLETQYF. The CDR3 region has the DNA TGTGCCAGCAGCTTGACAGGGACTTTAGAGACCCAGTACTTC. Filled out from reference TRBV11-1 and TRBJ2-5, the complete variable domain reads EAEVAQSPRYKITEKSQAVAFWCDPISGHATLYWYRQILGQGPELLVQFQDESVVDDSQLPKDRFSAERLKGVDSTLKIQPAELGDSAMYLCASSLTGTLETQYFGPGTRLLVL.

This clonotype was seen at least ten times. The rearrangement links TRBV5-1 to TRBJ1-2, with 9 positions matching TRBD1. Germline V lookup: CDR1 SGHRS, CDR2 YFSETQ. V gave up 4 bases and J gave up 2 bases; unmatched junction bases: 3. The CDR3 runs 14 residues. The CDR3 here is CASSQDRGNYGYTF. CDR3 in DNA: TGCGCCAGCAGCCAGGACAGGGGCAACTATGGCTACACCTTC.

The J gene is TRBJ2-6, the V gene TRBV15; no clear D. CDR3 size: 16 residues. V lost 3 bases, J lost 0 bases, and 9 bases lay in between. The germline V gene has CDR1 LNHNV and CDR2 YYDKDF (reference sequence). In nucleotides, the CDR3 is TGTGCCACCAGCAGCCCCCGGAGCTCTGGGGCCAACGTCCTGACTTTC. Residues: CATSSPRSSGANVLTF.

Remarks on this clonotype: At one of its ends the junction is not consistent with the germline gene, which may arise from a read error. V and J are TRBV7-2 and TRBJ1-2, with D tentatively TRBD1 (5 bases). This CDR3 region has 14 residues. CDR1 and CDR2 (germline): SGHTA, FQGNSA. CDR3 loop: CASSLGEGNPGYTF. CDR3 sequence (DNA): TGTGCCAGCAGTTTAGGGGAGGGGAATCCTGGCTACACCTTC.

A word on this clonotype: A much larger clone lies a single base off, so this may be a read error. The conserved phenylalanine or tryptophan normally closing the CDR3 is absent here, so this likely arose from a read error. V and J are TRBV6-2 or TRBV6-3 and TRBJ1-1; a weak D match, TRBD1 (6 bases). The CDR3 has 14 residues. Per germline, CDR1 MNHEY and CDR2 SVGEGT. With 6 bases removed from V and 2 bases from J, the gap between germline ends came to 13 bases. The CDR3 sequence is CASRDWDTNTEAFV. The CDR3 DNA is TGTGCCAGCAGGGATTGGGACACCAACACTGAAGCTTTCGTT.

This clonotype has ten or more counts. The gene calls are TRBV20-1 and TRBJ2-2; maybe TRBD2 (5 bases). Germline CDR1 reads DFQATT; CDR2 reads SNEGSKA (reference sequence). V gave up 1 base and J gave up 4 bases, with 13 bases separating them. CDR3 length: 15 residues. Here the CDR3 reads CSARARLASTGELFF. The CDR3 bases are TGCAGTGCTAGAGCAAGGCTAGCTTCCACCGGGGAGCTGTTTTTT.

At least ten counts were recorded for this clonotype. The chain is built from TRBV9 and TRBJ2-1; the D call may be TRBD1 or TRBD2 (5 bases each). The CDR3 runs to 15 residues. Trimming removed 3 bases from V and 6 bases from J, with 16 bases in between. From germline, CDR1 is SGDLS and CDR2 YYNGEE. This CDR3 is CASSARVGVRNEQFF. Written as DNA, the CDR3 is TGTGCCAGCAGCGCCAGGGTGGGGGTCCGCAATGAGCAGTTCTTC.

Turning to this clonotype: Relative to the germline gene, one junction end is altered; a read error may explain this. The chain links TRBV6-6 to TRBJ1-1; D uncertain. Looked up from germline, CDR1 is MNHNY and CDR2 is SVGAGI (reference sequence). The CDR3 has 12 amino acids. The chain's CDR3 is CASSDLNTEALF. Written as DNA, the CDR3 is TGCGCCAGCAGTGACTTAAACACGGAAGCTCTCTTT.

V gene TRBV7-2 combines with J gene TRBJ2-1; D is undetermined. This CDR3 has 13 amino acids. V dropped 4 bases and J dropped 10 bases, with 14 bases sitting between them. Germline-derived CDR1 and CDR2 are SGHTA and FQGNSA. In DNA form, the CDR3 reads TGTGCCAGCAGCTCGACCCCGGTTCGAGAGCAGTTCTTC. Translating it yields CASSSTPVREQFF.

This clonotype was observed many times. Relative to the germline gene, one junction end is altered; a read error may explain this. The rearrangement joins TRBV5-1 to TRBJ2-1; TRBD2 matches 7 bases. CDR1 is SGHRS and CDR2 is YFSETQ in the germline V gene. The CDR3 has 14 residues. The CDR3 region has the DNA TGCGCTAGCAGTGGCGGGGGAAACAACAATGAGCAGTTCTTC. This codes for CASSGGGNNNEQFF.

This clonotype was detected many times. The CDR3 loop reads CASSFEAEDGYTF. The CDR3 nucleotides are TGTGCCAGCAGCTTTGAGGCAGAGGATGGCTACACCTTC. This chain joins TRBV11-2 and TRBJ1-2; D is unclear. Trimming left V 3 bases short and J 6 bases short, with 11 bases between. CDR1 SGHAT and CDR2 FQNNGV come from the germline V gene. This CDR3 is built from 13 residues.

In its sample, this clonotype was seen many times. The J gene is TRBJ1-1, the V gene TRBV10-3; perhaps TRBD1 as D (5 bases). Trimming shortened V by 6 bases and J by 1 base, and 9 bases separated the two germline ends. Per germline, CDR1 ENHRY and CDR2 SYGVKD. The CDR3 totals 13 residues. This chain's CDR3 is CAISVDRNTEAFF. As DNA, the CDR3 is TGTGCCATCAGCGTCGACAGGAACACTGAAGCTTTCTTT.

This clonotype appeared a few times. The chain combines TRBV30 with TRBJ1-4; tentative D call: TRBD1 (5 bases). The CDR3 length is 11 residues. Germline V gene data show CDR1 as GTSNPN and CDR2 as SVGIG (reference sequence). V was trimmed by 8 bases and J by 4 bases, leaving 8 bases between them. The CDR3 sequence: CARDSNEKLFF. The CDR3 DNA follows: TGTGCCCGAGACAGTAATGAAAAACTGTTTTTT.

The V call is TRBV2, the J call TRBJ1-5, with 8 bases lining up with TRBD1. Germline V gene data show CDR1 as SNHLY and CDR2 as FYNNEI. Unmatched junction bases numbered 9, after V lost 6 bases and J lost 5 bases. CDR3 length: 15 amino acids. CDR3 sequence (DNA): TGTGCCAGCAGACCTGGACAGGGTGGCGATCAGCCCCAGCATTTT. As protein: CASRPGQGGDQPQHF.

J is TRBJ2-1 and V is TRBV29-1, with TRBD2 matching over 13 bases. Germline V gene sequence: CDR1 SQVTM, CDR2 ANQGSEA. V lost 1 base to trimming and J lost 8 bases; unmatched junction nucleotides: 5. CDR3 size: 15 residues. This chain's CDR3 is CSVEGTSGSGDEQFF. In nucleotides, the CDR3 is TGCAGCGTTGAAGGGACTAGCGGGAGCGGGGATGAGCAGTTCTTC.

A word on this clonotype: The junction and the germline gene differ at one end; a read error may be behind it. V and J are TRBV15 and TRBJ2-2; D possibly corresponds to TRBD2 (6 bases). The germline gives CDR1 LNHNV, CDR2 YYDKDF (reference sequence). This CDR3 has 11 amino acids. For the CDR3, the DNA is TGTGCCACCAGCAGCTCCGGGGGGCTGTTTTTT. Its protein product is CATSSSGGLFF.

About this clonotype: Since no conserved phenylalanine or tryptophan closes the CDR3, a read error is the likely cause. V usage is TRBV11-1 and J usage is TRBJ2-5, with TRBD2 matching over 10 bases. The trim removed 5 bases at V and 5 bases at J, leaving 11 bases unmatched. The CDR3 has 16 residues. Germline CDR1 SGHAT, CDR2 FQDESV (reference sequence). The CDR3 sequence is CASSVSSGRMLETQYC. CDR3 in DNA: TGTGCCAGCAGCGTTTCTAGCGGGAGAATGTTGGAGACCCAGTACTGC.

V and J are TRBV2 and TRBJ2-2; D is possibly TRBD1 (5 bases). This CDR3 region has 12 residues. CDR1 SNHLY and CDR2 FYNNEI come from the germline V gene. V lost 6 bases and J lost 8, with 10 bases in between. CDR3 nucleotide sequence: TGTGCCAGCAGCCCACGGACAGGGGAGCTGTTTTTT. It encodes CASSPRTGELFF.

The CDR3 reads CASSLDALAGNTF. In DNA form, the CDR3 reads TGTGCCAGCAGCTTAGATGCTCTGGCTGGAAACACCTTC. The rearrangement uses TRBV7-9 and TRBJ1-2; D gene ambiguous. Germline CDR1 is SEHNR and CDR2 is FQNEAQ (reference sequence). With 1 base removed from V and 12 bases from J, the gap between germline ends came to 15 bases. The CDR3 extends over 13 amino acids.

This clonotype occurred many times. V and J are TRBV9 and TRBJ2-7, with D possibly called TRBD1 or TRBD2 (5 bases each). The germline CDR1 and CDR2 sequences are SGDLS and YYNGEE. CDR3 length: 14 residues. The V end lost 5 bases, the J end lost 2 bases, and 14 bases lay between the germline ends. This CDR3 is CASSIGGAAYEQYF. The CDR3 DNA reads TGTGCCAGCAGTATTGGGGGTGCGGCCTACGAGCAGTACTTC. Drawing the rest from reference TRBV9 and TRBJ2-7, the complete variable domain is DSGVTQTPKHLITATGQRVTLRCSPRSGDLSVYWYQQSLDQGLQFLIQYYNGEERAKGNILERFSAQQFPDLHSELNLSSLELGDSALYFCASSIGGAAYEQYFGPGTRLTVT.